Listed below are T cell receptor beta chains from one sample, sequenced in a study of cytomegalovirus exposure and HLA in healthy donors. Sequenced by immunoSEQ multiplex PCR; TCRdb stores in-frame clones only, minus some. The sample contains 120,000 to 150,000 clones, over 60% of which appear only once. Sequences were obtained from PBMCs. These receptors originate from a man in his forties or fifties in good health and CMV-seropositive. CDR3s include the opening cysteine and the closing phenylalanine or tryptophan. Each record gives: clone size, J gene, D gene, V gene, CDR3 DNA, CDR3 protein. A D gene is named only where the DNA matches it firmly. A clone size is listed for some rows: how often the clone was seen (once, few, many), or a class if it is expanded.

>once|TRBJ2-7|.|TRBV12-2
TGTGCAAGTCGCTTACTAGCGACAACCTACGAGCAGTACTTC
CASRLLATTYEQYF
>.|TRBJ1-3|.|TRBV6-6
TGTGCCAGCAGTCTACGAGCTGCGGGAGGAAACACCATATATTTT
CASSLRAAGGNTIYF
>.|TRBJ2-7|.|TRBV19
TGTGCCAGTAGTATAGATCTGATAGCTTACGAGCAGTACTTC
CASSIDLIAYEQYF
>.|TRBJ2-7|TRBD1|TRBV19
TGTGCCAGTAGTCGGACAGGGAATCTCTACGAGCAGTACTTC
CASSRTGNLYEQYF
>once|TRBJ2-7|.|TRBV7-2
TGTGCCAGCAGCTTAGCTGTAAACTACGAGCAGTACTTC
CASSLAVNYEQYF
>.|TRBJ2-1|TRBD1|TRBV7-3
TGTGCCAGCAGCCCAGGGGGACAGGGTTACAATGAGCAGTTCTTC
CASSPGGQGYNEQFF
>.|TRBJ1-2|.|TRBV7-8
TGTGCCAGCAGCGATAGCTCTGGCAGTAGTGGCTACACCTTC
CASSDSSGSSGYTF
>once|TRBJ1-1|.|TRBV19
TGTGCCAGTAGTATAGACTTATCGGTGAACACTGAAGCTTTCTTT
CASSIDLSVNTEAFF
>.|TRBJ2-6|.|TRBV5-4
TGTGCCAGCAGCTTTTCAAGATCTGGGGCCAACGGCCTGACTTTC
CASSFSRSGANGLTF
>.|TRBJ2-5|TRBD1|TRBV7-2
TGTGCCAGCAGCCCAGGAGATACCGGGACAGACCCCTTCCAGACCCAGTACTTC
CASSPGDTGTDPFQTQYF
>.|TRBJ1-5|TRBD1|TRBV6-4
TGTGCCAGCAGTGACTCGTCGGAGGACAGGGTGTATCAGCCCCAGCATTTT
CASSDSSEDRVYQPQHF
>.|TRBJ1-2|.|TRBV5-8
TGTGCCAGCAGCCAGACAGGTTCTATGGGCTACACCTTC
CASSQTGSMGYTF
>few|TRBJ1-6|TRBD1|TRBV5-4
TGTGCCAGCAGCTTGACGGACAGGGATTCACCCCTCCACTTT
CASSLTDRDSPLHF
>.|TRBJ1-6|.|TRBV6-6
TGTGCCAGCAGCGGGGGAGGCCTTAATTCACCCCTCCACTTT
CASSGGGLNSPLHF
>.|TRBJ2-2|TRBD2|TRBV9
TGTGCCAGCAGCCCCAGGACTAGCCCCGGGGAGCTGTTTTTT
CASSPRTSPGELFF
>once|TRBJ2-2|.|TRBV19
TGTGCCAGTAGACGTACCGGGACTGAGGAGCTGTTTTTT
CASRRTGTEELFF
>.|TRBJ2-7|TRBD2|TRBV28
TGTGCCAGCAGTTTAGAACTAGCGGGGAGGGCTAACGAGCAGTACTTC
CASSLELAGRANEQYF
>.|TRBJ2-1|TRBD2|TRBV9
TGTGCCAGCAGCGTAGCTGCACTAGCGAATTCCTACAATGAGCAGTTCTTC
CASSVAALANSYNEQFF
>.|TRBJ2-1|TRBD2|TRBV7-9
TGTGCCAGCAGCTTAGGGGGGACTAGCGGGAGAACTGAGCAGTTCTTC
CASSLGGTSGRTEQFF
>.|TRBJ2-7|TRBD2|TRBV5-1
TGCGCCAGCAGCTTGACTAGCGGGAGCACATACGAGCAGTACTTC
CASSLTSGSTYEQYF
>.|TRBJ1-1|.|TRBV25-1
TGTGCCAGCACTCTTTCCGGGAACACTGAAGCTTTCTTT
CASTLSGNTEAFF
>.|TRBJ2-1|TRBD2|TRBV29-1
TGCAGCGTTATCGGGGTGACTAGCGGCTACAATGAGCAGTTCTTC
CSVIGVTSGYNEQFF
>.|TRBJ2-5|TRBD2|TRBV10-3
TGTGCCATCTCGGGGCGGGAGGGTCAAGAGACCCAGTACTTC
CAISGREGQETQYF
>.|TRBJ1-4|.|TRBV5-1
TGCGCCAGCAGCTTCTCACCACAGGACCCTAATGAAAAACTGTTTTTT
CASSFSPQDPNEKLFF
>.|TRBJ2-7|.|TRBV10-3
TGTGCCATCAGTGAGTTGAAGACGCCGGAGGAGCAGTACTTC
CAISELKTPEEQYF
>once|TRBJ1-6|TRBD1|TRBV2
TGTGCCAGCCAGGGACAGGCCAATTCACCCCTCCACTTT
CASQGQANSPLHF
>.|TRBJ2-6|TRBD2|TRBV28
TGTGCCAGCAGTTCTGCGGGGGTAACCAGCTCTGGGGCCAACGTCCTGACTTTC
CASSSAGVTSSGANVLTF
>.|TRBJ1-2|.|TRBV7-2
TGTGCCAGCAGCTTAGTTACGGACAGCTATGGCTACACCTTC
CASSLVTDSYGYTF
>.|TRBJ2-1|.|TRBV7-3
TGTGCCAGCAGCTTATCCCCGCGGGGTAGCGGCAGTGAGCAGTTCTTC
CASSLSPRGSGSEQFF
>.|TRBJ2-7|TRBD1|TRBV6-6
TGTGCCAGCAGTTTGATCGCGACGGACAGGGGTACATTC
CASSLIATDRGTF
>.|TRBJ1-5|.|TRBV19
TGTGCCAGTAGTATAGGGCAGAGCAATCAGCCCCAGCATTTT
CASSIGQSNQPQHF
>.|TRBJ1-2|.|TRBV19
TGTGCCAGTAGTATGGCCCAAGGAGGGGCCGGTGGCTACACCTTC
CASSMAQGGAGGYTF
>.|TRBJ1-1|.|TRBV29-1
TGCAGCGTTGACAGGTCGAACACTGAAGCTTTCTTT
CSVDRSNTEAFF
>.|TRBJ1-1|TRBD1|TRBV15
TGTGCCACCAGCAGAGATCAGGGGGCGCCTGCTTTCTTT
CATSRDQGAPAFF
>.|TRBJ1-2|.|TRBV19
TGTGCCAGTAGTTCCCCCAACTGGGGGCGCTATGGCTACACCTTC
CASSSPNWGRYGYTF
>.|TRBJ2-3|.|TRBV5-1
TGCGCCAGCAGCTTGGGCGGCCTCACAGATACGCAGTATTTT
CASSLGGLTDTQYF
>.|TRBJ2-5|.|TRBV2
TGTGCCAGCAGTGAGGGGGCGGGGACCCAGTACTTC
CASSEGAGTQYF
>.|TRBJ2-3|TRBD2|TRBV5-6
TGTGCCAGCAGCTTGAAAGCGGGAGGTTCCACAGATACGCAGTATTTT
CASSLKAGGSTDTQYF
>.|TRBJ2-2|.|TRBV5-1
TGCGCCAGCAGCTTGGTACAGGATCACACCGGGGAGCTGTTTTTT
CASSLVQDHTGELFF
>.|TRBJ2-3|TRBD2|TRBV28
TGTGCCAGCAGTTTAGTGGGACTAGCGGGAGGGGGCGATACGCAGTATTTT
CASSLVGLAGGGDTQYF
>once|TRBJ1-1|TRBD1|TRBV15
TGTGCCACCAGCCGACAGGGAGACACTGAAGCTTTCTTT
CATSRQGDTEAFF
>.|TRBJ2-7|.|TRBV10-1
TGCGCCAGCAGTGAAAACCCTACCTACGAGCAGTACTTC
CASSENPTYEQYF
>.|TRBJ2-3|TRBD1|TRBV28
TGTGCCAGCAGTACGGGACAGTACACAGATACGCAGTATTTT
CASSTGQYTDTQYF
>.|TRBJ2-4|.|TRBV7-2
TGTGCCAGCAGCTTATGGGCCTCGGGGATAGCCAAAAACATTCAGTACTTC
CASSLWASGIAKNIQYF
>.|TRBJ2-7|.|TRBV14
TGTGCCAGCAGCCAAGACTACAGCTACGAGCAGTACTTC
CASSQDYSYEQYF
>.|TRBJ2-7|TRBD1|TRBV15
TGTGCCACCAGCAGGCCGGGACAGGGCTACGAGCAGTACTTC
CATSRPGQGYEQYF
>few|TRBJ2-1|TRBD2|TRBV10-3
TGTGCCATCAGGACAACTAGCGGGAACAATGAGCAGTTCTTC
CAIRTTSGNNEQFF
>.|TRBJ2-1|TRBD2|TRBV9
TGTGCCAGCAGCGCGGGACTAGCGTCACCCAATGAGCAGTTCTTC
CASSAGLASPNEQFF
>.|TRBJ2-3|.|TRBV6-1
TGTGCCATCCTAGTTTACCCAGATACGCAGTATTTT
CAILVYPDTQYF
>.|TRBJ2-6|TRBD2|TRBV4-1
TGCGCCAGCAGCCAGATGGGACTAGCGGGAACTGGGGCCAACGTCCTGACTTTC
CASSQMGLAGTGANVLTF
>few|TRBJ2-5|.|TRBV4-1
TGCGCCAGCAGCCAAGAAGGGGATGGAGAGACCCAGTACTTC
CASSQEGDGETQYF
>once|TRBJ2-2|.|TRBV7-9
TGTGCCAGCAGCCCCCGACAGGACCTGGACACCGGGGAGCTGTTTTTT
CASSPRQDLDTGELFF
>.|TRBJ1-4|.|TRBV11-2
TGTGCCAGCAGCCAAGGGATCCCTGAGGGCGAAAAACTGTTTTTT
CASSQGIPEGEKLFF